One sample yielded the 3 T cell receptor beta chains listed below, sequenced in a study of multiple sclerosis patients with progressive multifocal leukoencephalopathy. Clones were read by immunoSEQ multiplex PCR, and TCRdb kept only the in-frame ones, dropping some. The sample includes 25,000 to 35,000 clones, 85% to 90% of them seen just once. As for time point: time of PML onset. Sequencing was performed on PBMCs, taken from a patient treated with natalizumab. Receptors originate from a woman aged 25 to 39 with progressive multifocal leukoencephalopathy.

V gene TRBV4-3 combines with J gene TRBJ1-1; no clear D gene. The germline CDR1 and CDR2 sequences are LGHNA and YSLEER. V dropped 0 bases and J dropped 7 bases, with 9 bases sitting between them. This CDR3 spans 13 amino acids. CDR3 DNA: TGCGCCAGCAGCCAAGATAGAAAGGTTGAAGCTTTCTTT. Translated: CASSQDRKVEAFF.

V usage is TRBV5-1 and J usage is TRBJ2-5; D not certain. CDR1 is SGHRS and CDR2 is YFSETQ in the germline V gene. Trimming took 3 bases from V and 0 from J, leaving 21 bases between them. There are 18 residues in the CDR3. The CDR3 reads CASSSIQSRPYDQETQYF. CDR3 DNA sequence: TGCGCCAGCAGCTCGATCCAATCAAGACCCTACGACCAAGAGACCCAGTACTTC.

The genes are TRBV30 and TRBJ2-7; D is perhaps TRBD2 (5 bases). This CDR3 is built from 11 residues. The germline V gene has CDR1 GTSNPN and CDR2 SVGIG (reference sequence). V was pared by 3 bases and J by 6 bases, with 9 bases between. CDR3 bases: TGTGCCTGGAGAGAGAGGGCCGAGCAGTACTTC. Its protein product is CAWRERAEQYF.